Shown below are 14 T cell receptor beta chains from a single sample sequenced in a study of shared clonotypes between healthy human individuals (dated by TCRdb to between 2020 and 2021). The method was the immunoSEQ multiplex PCR assay. As stored in TCRdb, this immuneACCESS dataset retains in-frame rearrangements with V and J assigned. A fraction of the clones does not appear; measured against another copy, unresolved V genes explain less than half of the discrepancy, and the remainder lacks a known reason. This sample has roughly 1 million clones in its table, and about 76% of those were observed once. Approximately 1.3% of the sample is taken by the ten largest. Sequencing input: memory CD4+ T cells sorted from blood. The cell subset or site label, as the study defines it: CD45RA-negative fraction. These receptors came from a man younger than 35 in good health.

Concerning this clone: Other DNA sequences from this sample encode an identical CDR3 as well. The rearrangement links TRBV13 to TRBJ2-5, with TRBD2 as a possible D gene (5 bases). Trimming took off 3 bases at V and 2 bases at J, with 10 bases between the two ends. The CDR3 consists of 14 residues. The V gene's germline CDR1 is PRHDT and CDR2 FYEKMQ (reference sequence). The CDR3 region is CASSLRVYQETQYF. The CDR3 region has the DNA TGTGCCAGCAGCTTGCGGGTTTATCAAGAGACCCAGTACTTC.

The chain has TRBV21-1 and TRBJ2-1. TRBV21-1 is marked as a pseudogene. CDR3 length equals 15 residues. The CDR3 loop is CASSKDKRGGQEQFF. The CDR3 nucleotides are TGTGCCAGCAGCAAAGACAAGAGGGGAGGACAGGAGCAGTTCTTC.

In this sample, this clone turned up a few times. The sample carries other DNA sequences with the same CDR3. CDR3 coding DNA: TGTGCCAGCAGTAGGACAGGGGGTGCAACTAACTATGGCTACACCTTC. Amino acid sequence: CASSRTGGATNYGYTF. The genes are TRBV2 and TRBJ1-2; 10 nucleotides line up with TRBD1. Germline CDR1 SNHLY, CDR2 FYNNEI. After removal of 5 bases from V and 0 bases from J, the junction contained 6 bases not matched to a gene. The CDR3 is made up of 16 amino acids. Combining the CDR3 with reference TRBV2 and TRBJ1-2 gives the whole variable domain EPEVTQTPSHQVTQMGQEVILRCVPISNHLYFYWYRQILGQKVEFLVSFYNNEISEKSEIFDDQFSVERPDGSNFTLKIRSTKLEDSAMYFCASSRTGGATNYGYTFGSGTRLTVV.

In its sample, this clone was seen many times. The chain carries TRBV5-1 and TRBJ2-7; 9 bases align to TRBD1. V trimming: 0 bases; J trimming: 1 base; junction bases outside the gene matches: 5. The CDR3 spans 16 residues. Germline values: CDR1 SGHRS, CDR2 YFSETQ. The CDR3 coding sequence is TGCGCCAGCAGCTTGGCGGCCGGGACAGGGTCCTACGAGCAGTACTTC. Encoded protein: CASSLAAGTGSYEQYF.

The rearrangement links TRBV6-6 to TRBJ1-5; 12 bases are a match to TRBD1. Germline CDR1 is MNHNY and CDR2 is SVGAGI (reference sequence). Unmatched junction bases numbered 5, after V lost 5 bases and J lost 6 bases. This CDR3 comprises 15 residues. The CDR3 region is CASSPGQGASQPQHF. The CDR3 DNA sequence: TGTGCCAGCAGTCCGGGACAGGGGGCGTCTCAGCCCCAGCATTTT.

Points on this clone: In the same sample, other DNA sequences code for this CDR3. The V gene is TRBV15, the J gene TRBJ1-1, with D unresolved. The CDR3 covers 13 residues. Germline-derived CDR1 and CDR2 are LNHNV and YYDKDF (reference sequence). Trimming cost V 3 bases and J 0 bases, with 5 bases left between them. In DNA form, the CDR3 reads TGTGCCACCAGCAGGGGCCTGAACACTGAAGCTTTCTTT. Translation: CATSRGLNTEAFF.

This clone was counted only a few times. The chain is built from TRBV7-3 and TRBJ2-7, with 10 bases that match TRBD1. The CDR3 is 15 residues long. V gave up 6 bases and J gave up 4 bases; unmatched junction bases: 9. Germline CDR1 reads SGHTA; CDR2 reads FQGTGA. The CDR3 DNA reads as TGTGCCAGCAGTTCTCTCCGGGACAGGGGTTACGAGCAGTACTTC. Protein product: CASSSLRDRGYEQYF. The whole variable domain, filled in from reference TRBV7-3 and TRBJ2-7, reads GAGVSQTPSNKVTEKGKYVELRCDPISGHTALYWYRQSLGQGPEFLIYFQGTGAADDSGLPNDRFFAVRPEGSVSTLKIQRTERGDSAVYLCASSSLRDRGYEQYFGPGTRLTVT.

This clone came up a few times. The rearrangement links TRBV30 to TRBJ1-2, with 7 bases aligning to TRBD1. The germline gives CDR1 GTSNPN, CDR2 SVGIG (reference sequence). Trimming took 5 bases from V and 1 from J; bases not matched to a gene: 4. The CDR3 loop spans 13 amino acids. The CDR3, as DNA: TGTGCCTGGGGACAGGTACTTAACTATGGCTACACCTTC. Protein: CAWGQVLNYGYTF.

The chain uses TRBV5-1 and TRBJ2-7; 7 bases match TRBD1. CDR3 length: 13 residues. The J segment lost 5 bases and the V segment lost 3 bases, leaving 5 bases of the junction unmatched. CDR1 and CDR2 (germline): SGHRS, YFSETQ. The CDR3 sequence is CASSSQGRDEQYF. In nucleotides, the CDR3 is TGCGCCAGCAGCTCACAGGGGCGCGACGAGCAGTACTTC.

The gene calls are TRBV6-1 and TRBJ2-4, with D tentatively TRBD2 (5 bases). Looked up from germline, CDR1 is MNHNS and CDR2 is SASEGT. CDR3 length: 13 amino acids. V shed 5 bases and J shed 6 bases, with 11 bases lying between them. The CDR3 here is CASSRTVLNIQYF. CDR3 DNA sequence: TGTGCCAGCAGTAGGACTGTTTTAAACATTCAGTACTTC.

The rearrangement joins TRBV29-1 to TRBJ1-2; D is undetermined. CDR1 and CDR2 from the germline V gene are SQVTM and ANQGSEA. CDR3 length equals 13 residues. V lost 8 bases, J lost 7 bases, and 20 bases lay in between. CDR3 in DNA: TGCAGCTCCTCCCACGGTGAAGTCTCTGGCTACACCTTC. It encodes CSSSHGEVSGYTF.

This chain joins TRBV7-2 and TRBJ2-4; TRBD2 matches at 14 bases. V shed 10 bases, J shed 2 bases, and the junction held 16 bases outside the gene matches. The CDR3 has 19 amino acids. The germline gives CDR1 SGHTA, CDR2 FQGNSA. The CDR3 region is CATVPGPGLAGDTKNIQYF. The CDR3 nucleotides are TGTGCCACCGTACCCGGACCGGGACTAGCGGGAGACACCAAAAACATTCAGTACTTC.

The CDR3 DNA sequence: TGCGCCAGCGCGGACGGACCCTACGAGCAGTACTTC. Encoded protein: CASADGPYEQYF. The genes are TRBV5-1 and TRBJ2-7; D ambiguous. V was trimmed by 7 bases and J by 2 bases, leaving 10 bases between them. Germline CDR1 reads SGHRS; CDR2 reads YFSETQ. The CDR3 is 12 amino acids. Drawing the rest from reference TRBV5-1 and TRBJ2-7, the complete variable domain is KAGVTQTPRYLIKTRGQQVTLSCSPISGHRSVSWYQQTPGQGLQFLFEYFSETQRNKGNFPGRFSGRQFSNSRSEMNVSTLELGDSALYLCASADGPYEQYFGPGTRLTVT.

This clone appeared once. Other nucleotide sequences in the sample specify the same CDR3. The chain links TRBV20-1 to TRBJ2-3; D call uncertain. CDR1 is DFQATT and CDR2 is SNEGSKA in the germline V gene (reference sequence). Between the trimmed V and J ends, which lost 5 bases and 5 bases, there was a span of 5 bases. CDR3 length equals 10 residues. Here the CDR3 DNA reads TGCAGTGCTCGGAGAGATACGCAGTATTTT. It specifies CSARRDTQYF.